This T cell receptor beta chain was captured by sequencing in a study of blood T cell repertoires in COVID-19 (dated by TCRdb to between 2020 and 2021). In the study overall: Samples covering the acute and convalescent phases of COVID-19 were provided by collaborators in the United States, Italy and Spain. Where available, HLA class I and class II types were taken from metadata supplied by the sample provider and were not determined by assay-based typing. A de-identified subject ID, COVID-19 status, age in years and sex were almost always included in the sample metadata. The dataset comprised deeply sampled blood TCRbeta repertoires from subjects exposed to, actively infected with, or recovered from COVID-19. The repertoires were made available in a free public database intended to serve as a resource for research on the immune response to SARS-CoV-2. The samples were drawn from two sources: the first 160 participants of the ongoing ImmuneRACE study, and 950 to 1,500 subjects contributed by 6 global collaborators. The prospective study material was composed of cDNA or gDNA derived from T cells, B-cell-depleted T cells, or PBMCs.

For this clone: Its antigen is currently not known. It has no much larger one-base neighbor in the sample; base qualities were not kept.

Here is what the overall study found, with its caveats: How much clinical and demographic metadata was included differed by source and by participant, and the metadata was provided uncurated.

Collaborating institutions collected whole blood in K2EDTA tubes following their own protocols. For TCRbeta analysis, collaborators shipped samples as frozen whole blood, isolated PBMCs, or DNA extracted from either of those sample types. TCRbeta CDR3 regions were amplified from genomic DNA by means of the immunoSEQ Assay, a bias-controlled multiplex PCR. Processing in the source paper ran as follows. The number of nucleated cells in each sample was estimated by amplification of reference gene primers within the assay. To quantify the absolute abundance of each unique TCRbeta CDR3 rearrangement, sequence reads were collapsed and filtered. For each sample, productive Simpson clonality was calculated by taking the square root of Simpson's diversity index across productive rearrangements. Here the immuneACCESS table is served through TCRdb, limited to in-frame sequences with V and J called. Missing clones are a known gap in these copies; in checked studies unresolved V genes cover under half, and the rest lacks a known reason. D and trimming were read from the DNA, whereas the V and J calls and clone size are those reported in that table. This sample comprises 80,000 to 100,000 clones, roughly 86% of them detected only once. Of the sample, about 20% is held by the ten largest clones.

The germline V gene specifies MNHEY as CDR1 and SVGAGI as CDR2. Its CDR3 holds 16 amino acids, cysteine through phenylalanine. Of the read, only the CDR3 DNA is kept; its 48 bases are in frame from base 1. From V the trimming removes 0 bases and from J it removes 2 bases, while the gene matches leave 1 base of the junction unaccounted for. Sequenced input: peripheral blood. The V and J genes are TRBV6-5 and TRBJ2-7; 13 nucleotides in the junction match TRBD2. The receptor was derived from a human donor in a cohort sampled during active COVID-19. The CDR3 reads CASSYSGLAGAYEQYF. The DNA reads TGTGCCAGCAGTTACTCCGGACTAGCGGGAGCCTACGAGCAGTACTTC.